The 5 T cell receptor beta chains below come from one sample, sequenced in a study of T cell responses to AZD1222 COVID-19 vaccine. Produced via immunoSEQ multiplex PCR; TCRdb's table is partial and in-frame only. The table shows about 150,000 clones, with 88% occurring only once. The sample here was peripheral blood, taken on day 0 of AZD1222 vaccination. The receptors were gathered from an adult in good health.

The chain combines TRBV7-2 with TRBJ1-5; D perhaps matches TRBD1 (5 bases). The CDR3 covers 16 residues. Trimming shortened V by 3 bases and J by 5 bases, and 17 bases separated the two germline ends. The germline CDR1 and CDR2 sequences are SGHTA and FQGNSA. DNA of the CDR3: TGTGCCAGCAGCTTGGTGGTGGGGCTAGCTGATCAGCCCCAGCATTTT. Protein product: CASSLVVGLADQPQHF.

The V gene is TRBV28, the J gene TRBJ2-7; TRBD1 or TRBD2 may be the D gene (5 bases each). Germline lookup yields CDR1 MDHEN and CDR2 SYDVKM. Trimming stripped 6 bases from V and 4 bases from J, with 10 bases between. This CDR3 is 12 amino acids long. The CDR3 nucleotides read TGTGCCAGCAGCCTGGGGGAGTACGAGCAGTACTTC. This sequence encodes CASSLGEYEQYF.

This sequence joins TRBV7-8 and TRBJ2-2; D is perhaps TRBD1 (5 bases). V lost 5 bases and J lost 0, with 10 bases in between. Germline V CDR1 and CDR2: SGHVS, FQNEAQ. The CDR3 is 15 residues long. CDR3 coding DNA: TGTGCCAGCAGCCCAAGGGGCGCGAACACCGGGGAGCTGTTTTTT. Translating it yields CASSPRGANTGELFF.

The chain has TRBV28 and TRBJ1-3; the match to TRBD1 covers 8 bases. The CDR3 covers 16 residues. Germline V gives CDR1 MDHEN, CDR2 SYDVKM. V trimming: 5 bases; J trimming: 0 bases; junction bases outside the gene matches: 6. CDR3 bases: TGTGCCAGCAGTCAGACAGGGGCCCTCTCTGGAAACACCATATATTTT. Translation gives CASSQTGALSGNTIYF.

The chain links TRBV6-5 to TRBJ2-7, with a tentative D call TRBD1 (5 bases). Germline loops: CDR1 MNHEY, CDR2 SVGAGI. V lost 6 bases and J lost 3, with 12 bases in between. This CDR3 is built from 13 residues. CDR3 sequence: CASRQVGLYEQYF. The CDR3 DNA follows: TGTGCCAGCAGACAGGTTGGGCTCTACGAGCAGTACTTC.